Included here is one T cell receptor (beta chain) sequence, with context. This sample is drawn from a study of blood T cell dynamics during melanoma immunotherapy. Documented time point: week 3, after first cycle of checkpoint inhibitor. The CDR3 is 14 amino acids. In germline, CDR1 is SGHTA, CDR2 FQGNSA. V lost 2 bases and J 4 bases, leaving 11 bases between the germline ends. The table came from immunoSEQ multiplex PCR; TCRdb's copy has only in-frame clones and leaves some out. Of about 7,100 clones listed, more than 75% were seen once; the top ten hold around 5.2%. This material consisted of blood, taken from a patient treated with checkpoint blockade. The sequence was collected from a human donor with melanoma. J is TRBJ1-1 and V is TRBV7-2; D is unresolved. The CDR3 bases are TGTGCCAGCAGCTTAAACCCGGGAGGCACTGAAGCTTTCTTT. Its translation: CASSLNPGGTEAFF.